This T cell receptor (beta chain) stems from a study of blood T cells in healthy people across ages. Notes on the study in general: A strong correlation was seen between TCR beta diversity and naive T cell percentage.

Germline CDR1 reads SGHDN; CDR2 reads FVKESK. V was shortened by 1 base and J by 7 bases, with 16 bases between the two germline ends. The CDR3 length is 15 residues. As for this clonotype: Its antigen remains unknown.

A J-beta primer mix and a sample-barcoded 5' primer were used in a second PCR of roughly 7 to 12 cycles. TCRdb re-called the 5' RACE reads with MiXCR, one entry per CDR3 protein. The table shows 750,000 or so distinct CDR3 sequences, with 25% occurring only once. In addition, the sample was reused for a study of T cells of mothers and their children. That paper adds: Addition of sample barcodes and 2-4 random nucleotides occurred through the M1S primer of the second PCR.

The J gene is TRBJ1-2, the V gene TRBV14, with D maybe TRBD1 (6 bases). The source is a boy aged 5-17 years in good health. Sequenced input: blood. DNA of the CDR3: TGTGCCAGCAGCCAAGTAGCAGGGGCGGCCTCTGGCTACACCTTC. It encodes CASSQVAGAASGYTF.